This TCR beta chain was sequenced for a study of T cell repertoires in cytomegalovirus infection. Study-wide context: Recently identified HLA-C-restricted CMV epitopes and well-studied HLA-B-restricted CMV epitopes were used by the study. Based on public TCR beta signatures, there were indications of CMV infection and of a matching HLA type.

Germline CDR1 is LGHNT and CDR2 is FRNRAP. The CDR3 totals 12 residues. Trimming took off 7 bases at V and 2 bases at J, with 6 bases between the two ends. In its sample, this clonotype was seen many times. What it binds is unknown. Study findings and constraints: HLA-C-restricted TCR beta clonotypes specific for CMV led the ex vivo response.

In TCRdb, the reads were re-called with MiXCR into one record per CDR3 protein. This table holds roughly 220,000 distinct CDR3 sequences, 30% to 45% found once. The genes are TRBV12-5 and TRBJ1-5; D remains ambiguous. Sequencing was performed on CD8+ T cells from cultured PBMCs, taken from culture after CMV antigen stimulation. The clonotype was recovered from a human donor in good health (CMV status not recorded). Some clones in this sample may be carry-over from other donors' samples. The CDR3, as DNA: TGTGCTAGTGCGGAGGGCAATCAGCCCCAGCATTTT. Its protein product is CASAEGNQPQHF.